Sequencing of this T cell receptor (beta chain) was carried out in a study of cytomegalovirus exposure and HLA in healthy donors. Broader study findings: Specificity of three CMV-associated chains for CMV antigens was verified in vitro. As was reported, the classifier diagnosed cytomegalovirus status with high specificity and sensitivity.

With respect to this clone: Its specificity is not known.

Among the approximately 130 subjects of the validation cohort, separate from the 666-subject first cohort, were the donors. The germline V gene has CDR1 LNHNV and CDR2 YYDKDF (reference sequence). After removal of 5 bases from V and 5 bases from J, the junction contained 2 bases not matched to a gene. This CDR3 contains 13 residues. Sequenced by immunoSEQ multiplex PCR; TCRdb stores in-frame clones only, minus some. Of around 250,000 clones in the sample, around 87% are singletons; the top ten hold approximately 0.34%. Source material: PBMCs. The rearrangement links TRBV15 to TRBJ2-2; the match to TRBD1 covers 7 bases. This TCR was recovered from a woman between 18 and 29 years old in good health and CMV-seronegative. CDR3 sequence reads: CATSQQGTGELFF. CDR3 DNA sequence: TGTGCCACCAGCCAACAGGGGACCGGGGAGCTGTTTTTT.